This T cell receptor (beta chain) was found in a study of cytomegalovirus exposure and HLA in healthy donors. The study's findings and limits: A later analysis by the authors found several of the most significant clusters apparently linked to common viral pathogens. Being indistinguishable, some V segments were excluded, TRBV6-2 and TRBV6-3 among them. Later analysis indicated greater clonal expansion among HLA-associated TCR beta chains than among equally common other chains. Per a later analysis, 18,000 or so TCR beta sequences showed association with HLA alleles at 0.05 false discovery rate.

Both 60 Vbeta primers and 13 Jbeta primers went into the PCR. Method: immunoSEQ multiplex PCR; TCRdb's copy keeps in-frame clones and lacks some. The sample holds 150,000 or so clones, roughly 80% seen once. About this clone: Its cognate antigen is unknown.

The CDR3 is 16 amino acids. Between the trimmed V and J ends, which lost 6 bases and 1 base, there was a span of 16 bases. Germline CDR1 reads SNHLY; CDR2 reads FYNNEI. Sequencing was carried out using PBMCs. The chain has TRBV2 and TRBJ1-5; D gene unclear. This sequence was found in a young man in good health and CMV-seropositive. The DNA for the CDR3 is TGTGCCAGCAGACCCCGAGGAGCCCTAAGCAATCAGCCCCAGCATTTT. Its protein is CASRPRGALSNQPQHF. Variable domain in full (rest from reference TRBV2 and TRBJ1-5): EPEVTQTPSHQVTQMGQEVILRCVPISNHLYFYWYRQILGQKVEFLVSFYNNEISEKSEIFDDQFSVERPDGSNFTLKIRSTKLEDSAMYFCASRPRGALSNQPQHFGDGTRLSIL.